Detailed here is one TCR beta chain. Other DNA sequences in this sample translate to the same CDR3. With 2 bases clipped from V and 5 bases from J, the junction kept 4 bases outside the gene matches. The germline gives CDR1 MDHEN, CDR2 SYDVKM. CDR3 length: 14 residues. These data originate in a study of blood T cell repertoires in COVID-19. Whole-study context: The samples span acute and convalescent COVID-19 from the United States, Italy and Spain. PBMCs, B-cell-depleted T cells, or T cells provided the cDNA or gDNA that made up the material.

Generated by immunoSEQ multiplex PCR, the TCRdb table keeps only in-frame clones and is missing some. The sample carries about 150,000 clones, more than 85% recorded once. The chain combines TRBV28 with TRBJ1-2, with 8 bases aligning to TRBD1. Material: peripheral blood. The receptor's source is a man aged 50 or older with acute or convalescent COVID-19. The CDR3, as DNA: TGTGCCAGCAGTTTAGGGACAGGCGGTTATGGCTACACCTTC. Translating it yields CASSLGTGGYGYTF.